Each of the 20 T cell receptor beta chains below was sequenced from the same sample in a study of blood T cells in healthy people across ages. The second PCR ran roughly 7 to 12 cycles with a sample-barcoded 5' primer and J-beta primers. Each CDR3 protein is one row after TCRdb ran MiXCR on the 5' RACE reads. The repertoire has about 1,000,000 distinct CDR3 sequences, more than 35% of them found once; the top ten carry approximately 19%. What was sequenced was blood. These receptors all stem from a woman in her sixties in good health.

This chain uses TRBV9 with TRBJ1-6; D ambiguous. CDR1 is SGDLS and CDR2 is YYNGEE in the germline V gene. The CDR3 loop spans 14 amino acids. Trimming cost V 4 bases and J 9 bases, with 14 bases left between them. The chain's CDR3 is CASSPEPVASPLHF. DNA for the CDR3: TGTGCCAGCAGCCCCGAGCCAGTCGCTTCACCCCTCCACTTT.

This clonotype came up many times. The chain uses TRBV20-1 and TRBJ2-5, with TRBD2 matching 9 bases. The CDR3 length is 15 residues. Germline CDR1 DFQATT, CDR2 SNEGSKA (reference sequence). V lost 1 base to trimming and J lost 5 bases; unmatched junction nucleotides: 8. CDR3 in DNA: TGCAGTGCTAGAGTACCTAGCGGGATCAGTGAGACCCAGTACTTC. This gives the protein CSARVPSGISETQYF.

V usage is TRBV6-4 and J usage is TRBJ2-1, with D maybe TRBD1 (6 bases). There are 16 residues in the CDR3. V was pared by 7 bases and J by 3 bases, with 19 bases between. Germline CDR1 and CDR2: MRHNA and SNTAGT. The CDR3 DNA sequence: TGTGCCAGCAATCCCTCAGGGGCTCTACTCTACAATGAGCAGTTCTTC. Translating it yields CASNPSGALLYNEQFF.

The chain joins TRBV4-2 to TRBJ1-2; TRBD1 is a possible D gene (5 bases). There are 16 residues in the CDR3. Deletions cut 1 base from V and 5 bases from J, with 17 bases between. Germline CDR1 reads LGHNA; CDR2 reads YNFKEQ. The CDR3 loop reads CASSQGPTEQGYGYTF. DNA of the CDR3: TGTGCCAGCAGCCAAGGACCGACAGAACAAGGATATGGCTACACCTTC.

The chain carries TRBV20-1 and TRBJ1-5; no clear D. Trimming cost V 6 bases and J 4 bases, with 10 bases left between them. CDR1 is DFQATT and CDR2 is SNEGSKA in the germline V gene (reference sequence). This CDR3 has 12 amino acids. The CDR3 region is CSASAGNQPQHF. CDR3 in DNA: TGCAGTGCCAGCGCGGGAAATCAGCCCCAGCATTTT.

The chain has TRBV27 and TRBJ2-1; maybe TRBD1 (7 bases). CDR1 and CDR2 (germline): MNHEY, SMNVEV (reference sequence). With 4 bases removed from V and 9 bases from J, the gap between germline ends came to 22 bases. The CDR3 is 16 amino acids. The CDR3 region is CASSSPGQAGFGEQFF. The CDR3 nucleotides read TGTGCCAGCAGTTCCCCTGGACAGGCGGGGTTTGGTGAGCAGTTCTTC.

The chain is built from TRBV2 and TRBJ2-7; D is unclear. The closer fit of TRBJ2-5 to the DNA end suggests the J call may be wrong. Per the germline V gene, CDR1 is SNHLY and CDR2 is FYNNEI. This CDR3 has 11 residues. CDR3 residues: CASTVRETQYF. DNA of the CDR3: TGTGCCAGCACGGTGAGGGAGACCCAGTACTTC.

This clonotype has a handful of counts. The rearrangement joins TRBV5-8 to TRBJ2-7; no clear D. The germline gives CDR1 SGHTS, CDR2 YDEGEE. The V end was cut by 5 bases, the J end by 4 bases, with 4 bases between. The CDR3 consists of 10 residues. DNA for the CDR3: TGTGCCAGCAGACAATACGAGCAGTACTTC. Translated, it gives CASRQYEQYF.

V and J are TRBV20-1 and TRBJ2-5; 13 bases are a match to TRBD2. The end of the DNA fits TRBJ2-7 better, so the J call may be wrong. Germline CDR1 is DFQATT and CDR2 is SNEGSKA (reference sequence). The length of the CDR3 is 15 residues. The CDR3 here is CSASKTSGRYHEQYF. The DNA for the CDR3 is TGCAGTGCTAGTAAGACTAGCGGGAGGTATCACGAGCAGTACTTC.

The rearrangement joins TRBV24-1 to TRBJ2-1, with TRBD2 identical over 7 bases. The CDR3 is 14 residues long. From germline, CDR1 is KGHDR and CDR2 SFDVKD. Trimming removed 7 bases from V and 5 bases from J; junction bases left unmatched: 7. DNA of the CDR3: TGTGCCACCAGGGGTGCGGGAGCGGACAATGAGCAGTTCTTC. Amino acids: CATRGAGADNEQFF.

This clonotype was seen only once. The V and J genes are TRBV5-1 and TRBJ2-4; D possibly corresponds to TRBD2 (5 bases). The J call may be faulty, since TRBJ2-5 better matches the DNA end. This CDR3 is built from 12 residues. Germline V lookup: CDR1 SGHRS, CDR2 YFSETQ. CDR3 in amino acids: CASSSVAGTQYF. In DNA, the CDR3 is TGCGCCAGCAGCTCGGTGGCGGGGACCCAGTACTTC.

The V call is TRBV7-8, the J call TRBJ1-2; D is unclear. The CDR3 is made up of 13 amino acids. V was pared by 2 bases and J by 8 bases, with 12 bases between. Germline V CDR1 and CDR2: SGHVS, FQNEAQ. The CDR3 nucleotides read TGTGCCAGCAGCTTATGGTTAGCCGAAGGCTACACCTTC. It codes for CASSLWLAEGYTF. The full variable domain, completed using reference TRBV7-8 and TRBJ1-2, is GAGVSQSPRYKVAKRGQDVALRCDPISGHVSLFWYQQALGQGPEFLTYFQNEAQLDKSGLPSDRFFAERPEGSVSTLKIQRTQQEDSAVYLCASSLWLAEGYTFGSGTRLTVV.

This chain uses TRBV6-1 with TRBJ1-5; possible D gene TRBD1, 6 bases. Germline-derived CDR1 and CDR2 are MNHNS and SASEGT. Trimming pared 5 bases from V and 7 bases from J, leaving 15 bases between. The CDR3 length is 14 residues. DNA for the CDR3: TGTGCCAGCAGTCCGCGGGACACCGGGCAGCCCCAGCATTTT. This sequence encodes CASSPRDTGQPQHF.

This CDR3 is CACRQGGYEQYF. CDR3 nucleotides: TGTGCCTGCCGACAGGGTGGCTACGAGCAGTACTTC. The chain recombines TRBV30 with TRBJ2-7; 7 nucleotides line up with TRBD1. CDR3 size: 12 residues. The ends lost 6 bases at V and 3 bases at J; junction bases unmatched: 5. Germline assignment: CDR1 GTSNPN and CDR2 SVGIG (reference sequence).

Of note for this clonotype: At one of its ends the junction is not consistent with the germline gene, which may arise from a read error. V gene TRBV5-6 combines with J gene TRBJ2-7, with 8 nucleotides matching TRBD1. Germline-derived CDR1 and CDR2 are SGHDT and YYEEEE. CDR3 length equals 16 residues. The DNA for the CDR3 is TGTGCTAGCAGCTTGGCGACAGGGGCGATCTCCTACGAGCAGTACTTC. Translating it yields CASSLATGAISYEQYF.

The chain joins TRBV5-1 to TRBJ2-5; no reliable D call. The V end lost 2 bases, the J end lost 11 bases, and 16 bases lay between the germline ends. The CDR3 is 13 amino acids. CDR1 is SGHRS and CDR2 is YFSETQ in the germline V gene. CDR3 sequence reads: CASSFKRNNEQYF. CDR3 sequence (DNA): TGCGCCAGCAGCTTCAAGCGCAACAATGAGCAGTACTTC.

The chain carries TRBV9 and TRBJ1-2; 7 nucleotides align to TRBD1. The CDR3 runs 15 residues. Looked up from germline, CDR1 is SGDLS and CDR2 is YYNGEE. Germline trimming cut 0 bases from V and 8 bases from J; bases unmatched to any gene: 10. CDR3 in DNA: TGTGCCAGCAGCGTAGTAGAAGACAGGGTCAAGGGCTACACCTTC. Translating gives CASSVVEDRVKGYTF.

A remark on this clonotype: One end of the junction varies from germline; a read error may be responsible. V is TRBV20-1 and J is TRBJ2-1; 7 positions match TRBD2. CDR1 DFQATT and CDR2 SNEGSKA come from the germline V gene (reference sequence). This CDR3 spans 16 amino acids. The CDR3 is CSANHPPSGLYNEQFF. For the CDR3, the DNA is TGCAGTGCTAACCACCCCCCTAGCGGCCTCTACAATGAGCAGTTCTTT.

This clonotype was observed a few times. The CDR3 region has the DNA TGTGCCAGCAGCCAAGTAAAGCGGGAGATAGGCACAGATACGCAGTATTTT. It translates to CASSQVKREIGTDTQYF. The rearrangement links TRBV4-2 to TRBJ2-3; 8 bases match TRBD2. J gave up 1 base and V 1 base, and 7 bases lay outside the gene matches. CDR3 length equals 17 residues. CDR1 is LGHNA, CDR2 YNFKEQ, per germline.

In its sample, this clonotype was seen a few times. The chain links TRBV9 to TRBJ2-7; 10 bases line up with TRBD1. With V trimmed by 3 bases and J by 5 bases, 5 bases remained unmatched. Germline lookup yields CDR1 SGDLS and CDR2 YYNGEE. This CDR3 spans 14 amino acids. In DNA, the CDR3 is TGTGCCAGCAGCGAGGGACAGGGGTTGCACGAGCAGTACTTC. This translates into CASSEGQGLHEQYF. The complete variable domain, with remaining parts taken from reference TRBV9 and TRBJ2-7, reads DSGVTQTPKHLITATGQRVTLRCSPRSGDLSVYWYQQSLDQGLQFLIQYYNGEERAKGNILERFSAQQFPDLHSELNLSSLELGDSALYFCASSEGQGLHEQYFGPGTRLTVT.